This TCR beta chain was documented in a study of tumor-infiltrating lymphocytes in localized non-small cell lung cancer (dated by TCRdb to the early 2020s). For the study in its entirety: The cohort included patients whose samples were collected after neoadjuvant chemotherapy, as well as both smokers and never-smokers and several histologies. Each patient contributed resected tumor tissue and uninvolved lung tissue from the same patient, described as non-adjacent to the tumor. Flow cytometry, multiplex immunofluorescence, RNA-seq, exome sequencing and proteomics were applied to the same patients as TCR sequencing, which was one of several integrated assays. The overall ICON cohort was composed of 140 or so surgical patients with localized non-small cell lung cancer whose tumors were resected. The paired tumor versus uninvolved lung comparison of immunoSEQ T-cell fraction included 55 patients.

The T-cell fraction in tumor and uninvolved lung tissue was provided by TCR sequencing with the immunoSEQ assay. On the authors' methods: To analyze survival, patients were divided into a high T-cell fraction group (upper tertile) and a low T-cell fraction group (lower two tertiles), and the two groups were compared using a log-rank test. A signed-rank test was used to check for differences in T-cell fraction between paired tumor and uninvolved lung. What TCRdb holds here is the immuneACCESS table cut down to in-frame rearrangements. Part of the clones is not present; checked against another copy, under half of the missing clones reflect an unresolved V gene, and the others are unexplained. V, J and clone size are those of that table, while D and trimming were read from the DNA. This sample holds around 16,000 clones; almost 70% were observed only once. The ten largest make up 5.5% to 7% of the sample.

ICON enrollment began in 2016, and the last patient was enrolled in late 2018. In a subcohort of about 76 patients, fresh tumor and matched uninvolved tissue were collected for in-depth immune analyses, with TCR sequencing among those analyses. TCR sequencing was performed on DNA isolated from bulk tissue, without cell sorting. Here is what the overall study found, with its caveats: Higher T cell infiltration in tumors than in uninvolved lung tissue was supported by TCRbeta sequencing, consistent with immunofluorescence CD3 counts. Because different pieces of the same tissue were used for different assays, technical variation could not be separated from intratumor heterogeneity. No association of tumor T-cell fraction from TCR sequencing with recurrence-free survival was found (p = 0.61). Because assay coverage varied across patients depending on available tissue quantity, TCR sequencing was performed for only a subset of the cohort. TCR-derived T-cell fraction did not differ between the flow cytometry-defined immunotypes IM1 (good prognosis) and IM2 (poor prognosis).

Comment on this clone: It has no known antigen specificity. One base away there is no much larger clone; base qualities are not given.

The sequence derives from a human donor with non-small cell lung cancer. Sequenced material: lung tumor tissue.

The CDR3 region has the sequence CAWSLGLVLGNEQFF. The DNA reads as follows: TGTGCCTGGAGTCTCGGACTAGTTTTGGGCAATGAGCAGTTCTTC. The chain couples TRBV30 to TRBJ2-1, and TRBD2 matches 7 of the central bases. V ends up 2 bases short and J 6 bases short, with an unmatched junction base count of 10. CDR1 and CDR2 (GTSNPN, SVGIG) derive from the germline V gene (reference sequence). Inclusive of the bounding cysteine and phenylalanine, the CDR3 is 15 residues long. The only DNA kept is the CDR3, 45 bases in frame from the first base.